Following are 9 T cell receptor beta chains from one sample sequenced in a study of blood T cell repertoires in COVID-19 (dated by TCRdb to the early 2020s). Library preparation used the immunoSEQ multiplex PCR assay. TCRdb took this table from immuneACCESS and kept in-frame rearrangements with V and J called. Such tables lack part of the clones; where checked against another copy, unresolved V genes explain under half of the gap, and the rest is unexplained. The sample profile shows over 85,000 clones; 80% to 95% of them were found once. Around 4% of the sample is held by the ten biggest clonotypes. Sample: peripheral blood. These receptors were taken from a man aged 18 to 30 with acute or convalescent COVID-19.

This clone was seen only once. V gene TRBV5-6 combines with J gene TRBJ2-1, with 9 bases matching TRBD2. The CDR3 has 16 amino acids. V trimming: 1 base; J trimming: 7 bases; junction bases outside the gene matches: 9. Germline V lookup: CDR1 SGHDT, CDR2 YYEEEE. CDR3 loop: CASSLYAGGRGNEQFF. The CDR3 DNA follows: TGTGCCAGCAGCTTGTACGCTGGCGGGAGGGGGAATGAGCAGTTCTTC.

The chain is built from TRBV7-9 and TRBJ1-1, with 8 bases matching TRBD1. This CDR3 region has 15 residues. Germline assignment: CDR1 SEHNR and CDR2 FQNEAQ (reference sequence). Trimming removed 4 bases from V and 6 bases from J; junction bases left unmatched: 10. The CDR3: CASSSPGGGISEAFF. The CDR3 DNA is TGTGCCAGCAGCTCCCCAGGGGGCGGTATTTCTGAAGCTTTCTTT.

The chain couples TRBV7-9 to TRBJ1-2, with TRBD1 as a possible D gene (5 bases). The germline V gene encodes CDR1 SEHNR and CDR2 FQNEAQ (reference sequence). V lost 6 bases to trimming and J lost 8 bases, with 19 bases between them. The CDR3 length is 14 residues. The CDR3 coding sequence is TGTGCCAGCAGACCCACGATGCAGGGTTACGGCTACACCTTC. The encoded protein is CASRPTMQGYGYTF.

This chain links TRBV19 with TRBJ2-3, with TRBD2 matching 8 bases. V shed 0 bases and J 4 bases; nucleotides not matched to a gene: 9. Germline lookup yields CDR1 LNHDA and CDR2 SQIVND (reference sequence). The CDR3 contains 17 residues. The CDR3 region has the DNA TGTGCCAGTAGTATAGAGCCGCCGGGAGGGGGGGCAGATACGCAGTATTTT. Residues: CASSIEPPGGGADTQYF.

The CDR3 is CASSIDHRELSYEQYF. The CDR3 region has the DNA TGTGCCAGTAGTATAGATCACAGGGAACTTTCCTACGAGCAGTACTTC. The chain recombines TRBV19 with TRBJ2-7, with a weak D call TRBD1 (6 bases). Germline lookup yields CDR1 LNHDA and CDR2 SQIVND (reference sequence). With 0 bases removed from V and 1 base from J, the gap between germline ends came to 13 bases. This CDR3 is 16 amino acids long.

The chain couples TRBV18 to TRBJ1-2; the match to TRBD1 covers 7 bases. The CDR3 sequence is 16 residues long. With 2 bases clipped from V and 0 bases from J, the junction kept 6 bases outside the gene matches. CDR1 is KGHSH and CDR2 is LQKENI in the germline V gene. CDR3 sequence reads: CASSPNTGTANYGYTF. In nucleotides, the CDR3 is TGTGCCAGCTCACCAAATACCGGGACAGCTAACTATGGCTACACCTTC.

The chain is built from TRBV20-1 and TRBJ1-2, with D uncertain. This CDR3 comprises 15 residues. Trimming left V 3 bases short and J 3 bases short, with 17 bases between. CDR1 is DFQATT, CDR2 SNEGSKA, per germline (reference sequence). The CDR3 here is CSASWAPSKDYGYTF. In nucleotides, the CDR3 is TGCAGTGCTAGTTGGGCTCCCTCGAAGGACTATGGCTACACCTTC.

V usage is TRBV29-1 and J usage is TRBJ2-3; 7 nucleotides align to TRBD1. Per the germline V gene, CDR1 is SQVTM and CDR2 is ANQGSEA. The junction had 8 bases not matched to a gene; V was cut back by 5 bases and J by 0 bases. This CDR3 region has 15 residues. CDR3 sequence reads: CSVWDSQGSTDTQYF. The CDR3, as DNA: TGCAGCGTTTGGGACAGCCAGGGGAGCACAGATACGCAGTATTTT.

This rearrangement joins TRBV5-1 to TRBJ1-1, with 7 bases aligning to TRBD1. The CDR3 runs 13 residues. Germline loops: CDR1 SGHRS, CDR2 YFSETQ. After removal of 4 bases from V and 6 bases from J, the junction contained 6 bases not matched to a gene. CDR3 sequence: CASSLIRGAEAFF. The CDR3 region has the DNA TGCGCCAGCAGCCTCATCAGGGGGGCTGAAGCTTTCTTT.